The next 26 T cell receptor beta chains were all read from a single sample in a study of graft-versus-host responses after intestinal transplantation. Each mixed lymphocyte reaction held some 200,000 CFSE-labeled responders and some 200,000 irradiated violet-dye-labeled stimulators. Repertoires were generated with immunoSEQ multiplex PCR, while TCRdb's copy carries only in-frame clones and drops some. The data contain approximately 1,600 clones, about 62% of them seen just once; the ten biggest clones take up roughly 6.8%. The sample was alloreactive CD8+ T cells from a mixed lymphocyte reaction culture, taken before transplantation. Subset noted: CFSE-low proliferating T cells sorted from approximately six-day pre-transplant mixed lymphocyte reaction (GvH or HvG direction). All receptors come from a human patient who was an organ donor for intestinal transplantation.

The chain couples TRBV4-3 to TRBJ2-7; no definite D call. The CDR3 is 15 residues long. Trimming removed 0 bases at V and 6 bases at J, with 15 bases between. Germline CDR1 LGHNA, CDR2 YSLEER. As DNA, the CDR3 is TGCGCCAGCAGCCAAGAATCCGCGCTTTGGGTCGAGCAGTACTTC. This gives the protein CASSQESALWVEQYF.

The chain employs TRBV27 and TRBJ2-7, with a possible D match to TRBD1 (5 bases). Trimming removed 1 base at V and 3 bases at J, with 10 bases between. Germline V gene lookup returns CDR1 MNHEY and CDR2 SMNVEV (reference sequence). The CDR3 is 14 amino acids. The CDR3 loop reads CASSLLGQNYEQYF. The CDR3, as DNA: TGTGCCAGCAGTTTATTGGGGCAGAACTACGAGCAGTACTTC.

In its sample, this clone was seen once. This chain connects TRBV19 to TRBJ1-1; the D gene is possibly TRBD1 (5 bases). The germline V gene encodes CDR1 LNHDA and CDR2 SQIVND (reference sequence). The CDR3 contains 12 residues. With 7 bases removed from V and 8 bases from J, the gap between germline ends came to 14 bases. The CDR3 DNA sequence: TGTGCCAGTACAACTGGGGGGACGGAAGCTTTCTTT. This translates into CASTTGGTEAFF.

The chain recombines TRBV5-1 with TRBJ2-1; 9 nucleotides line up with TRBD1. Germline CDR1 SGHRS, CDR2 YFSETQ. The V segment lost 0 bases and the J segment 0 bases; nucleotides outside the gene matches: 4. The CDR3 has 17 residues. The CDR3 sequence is CASSLVPGQGSYNEQFF. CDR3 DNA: TGCGCCAGCAGCTTGGTGCCGGGACAGGGCTCCTACAATGAGCAGTTCTTC. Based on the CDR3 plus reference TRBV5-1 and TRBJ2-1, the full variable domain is KAGVTQTPRYLIKTRGQQVTLSCSPISGHRSVSWYQQTPGQGLQFLFEYFSETQRNKGNFPGRFSGRQFSNSRSEMNVSTLELGDSALYLCASSLVPGQGSYNEQFFGPGTRLTVL.

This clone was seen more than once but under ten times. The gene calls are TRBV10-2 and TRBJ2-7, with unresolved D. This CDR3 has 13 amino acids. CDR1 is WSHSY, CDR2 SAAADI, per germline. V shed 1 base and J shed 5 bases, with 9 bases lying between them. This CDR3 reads CASSELSPHEQYF. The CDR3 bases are TGCGCCAGCAGTGAGTTGAGCCCCCACGAGCAGTACTTC.

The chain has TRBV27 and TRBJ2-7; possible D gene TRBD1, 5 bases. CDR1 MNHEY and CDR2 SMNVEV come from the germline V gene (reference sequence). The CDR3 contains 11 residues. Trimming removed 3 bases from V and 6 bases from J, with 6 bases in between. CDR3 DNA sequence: TGTGCCAGCAGTTTGCAGGGCGAGCAGTACTTC. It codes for CASSLQGEQYF.

The CDR3 DNA follows: TGTGCCATCAGTGAGTCAACAGGTATGAACACTGAAGCTTTCTTT. It translates to CAISESTGMNTEAFF. The chain couples TRBV10-3 to TRBJ1-1, with D tentatively TRBD1 (5 bases). There are 15 residues in the CDR3. Deletions cut 0 bases from V and 0 bases from J, with 8 bases between. Germline CDR1 is ENHRY and CDR2 is SYGVKD.

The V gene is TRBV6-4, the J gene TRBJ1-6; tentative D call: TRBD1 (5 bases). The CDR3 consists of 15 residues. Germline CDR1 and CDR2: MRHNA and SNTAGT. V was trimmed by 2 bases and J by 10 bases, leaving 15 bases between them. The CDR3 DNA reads TGTGCCAGCAGTGACGATGGGGCGCAGTACTCACCCCTCCACTTT. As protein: CASSDDGAQYSPLHF.

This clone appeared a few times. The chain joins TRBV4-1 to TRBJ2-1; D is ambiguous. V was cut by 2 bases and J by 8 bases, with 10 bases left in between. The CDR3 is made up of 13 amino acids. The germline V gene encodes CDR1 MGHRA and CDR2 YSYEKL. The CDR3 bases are TGCGCCAGCAGCCAAATTAACAGTGATGAGCAGTTCTTC. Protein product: CASSQINSDEQFF.

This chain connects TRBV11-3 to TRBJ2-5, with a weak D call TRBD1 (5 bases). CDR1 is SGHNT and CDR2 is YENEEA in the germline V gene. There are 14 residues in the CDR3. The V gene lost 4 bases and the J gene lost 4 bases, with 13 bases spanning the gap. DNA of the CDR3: TGTGCCAGCAGCTCAACCAGGGTTCCAGAGACCCAGTACTTC. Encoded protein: CASSSTRVPETQYF.

The CDR3 DNA is TGTGCCAGCAGTTATTACGGGACAGGGATCAATGAGCAGTTCTTC. Its translation: CASSYYGTGINEQFF. This rearrangement joins TRBV6-5 to TRBJ2-1; 9 positions agree with TRBD1. V lost 3 bases and J lost 6; bases outside the gene matches: 6. CDR1 is MNHEY, CDR2 SVGAGI, per germline. The length of the CDR3 is 15 residues.

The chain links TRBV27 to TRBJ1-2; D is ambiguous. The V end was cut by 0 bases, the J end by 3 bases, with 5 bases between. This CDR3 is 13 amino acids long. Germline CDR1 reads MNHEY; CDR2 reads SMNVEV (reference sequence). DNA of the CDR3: TGTGCCAGCAGTTTATCTGGGGACTATGGCTACACCTTC. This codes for CASSLSGDYGYTF.

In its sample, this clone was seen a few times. The CDR3 DNA reads as TGTGCCAGCAGCGTAGATGACAGTGAAGCTTTCTTT. Its translation is CASSVDDSEAFF. This chain joins TRBV9 and TRBJ1-1, with a possible D match to TRBD1 (5 bases). The CDR3 sequence is 12 residues long. Between the trimmed V and J ends, which lost 0 bases and 7 bases, there was a span of 7 bases. CDR1 and CDR2 (germline): SGDLS, YYNGEE.

This CDR3 reads CASSLAGTGGSYEQYF. The CDR3 nucleotides are TGTGCCAGCAGCTTAGCCGGGACAGGGGGCTCCTACGAGCAGTACTTC. V is TRBV11-2 and J is TRBJ2-7, with TRBD1 identical over 11 bases. The V gene end was trimmed by 1 base and the J gene end by 0 bases; junction bases not matched to a gene: 2. Germline V lookup: CDR1 SGHAT, CDR2 FQNNGV. This CDR3 spans 16 amino acids.

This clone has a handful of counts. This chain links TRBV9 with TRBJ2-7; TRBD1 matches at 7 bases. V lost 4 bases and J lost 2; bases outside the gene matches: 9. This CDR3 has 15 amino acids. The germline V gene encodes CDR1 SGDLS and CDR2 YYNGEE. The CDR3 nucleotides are TGTGCCAGCAGCCTTGGACAGGCCCGAACCTACGAGCAGTACTTC. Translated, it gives CASSLGQARTYEQYF.

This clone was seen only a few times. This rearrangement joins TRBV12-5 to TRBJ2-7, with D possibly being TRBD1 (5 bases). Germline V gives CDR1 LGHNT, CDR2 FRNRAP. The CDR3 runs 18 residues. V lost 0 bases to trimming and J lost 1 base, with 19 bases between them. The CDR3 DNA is TGTGCTAGTGGTTTGGTATTCATCGTTGACAGTGGATCCTACGAGCAGTACTTC. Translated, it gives CASGLVFIVDSGSYEQYF.

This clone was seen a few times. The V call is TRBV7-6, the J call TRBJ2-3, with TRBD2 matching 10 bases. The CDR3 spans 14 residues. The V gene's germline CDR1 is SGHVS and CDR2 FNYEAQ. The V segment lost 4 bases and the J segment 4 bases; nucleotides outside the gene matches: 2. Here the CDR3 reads CASSSAGGPDTQYF. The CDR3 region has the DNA TGTGCCAGCAGCTCAGCGGGGGGGCCAGATACGCAGTATTTT.

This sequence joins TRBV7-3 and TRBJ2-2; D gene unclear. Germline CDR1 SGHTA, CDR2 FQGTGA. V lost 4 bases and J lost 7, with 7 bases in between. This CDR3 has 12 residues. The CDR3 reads CASSSTGGELFF. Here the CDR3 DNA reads TGTGCCAGCAGCTCAACGGGCGGGGAGCTGTTTTTT. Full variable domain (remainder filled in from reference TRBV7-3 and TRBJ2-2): GAGVSQTPSNKVTEKGKYVELRCDPISGHTALYWYRQSLGQGPEFLIYFQGTGAADDSGLPNDRFFAVRPEGSVSTLKIQRTERGDSAVYLCASSSTGGELFFGEGSRLTVL.

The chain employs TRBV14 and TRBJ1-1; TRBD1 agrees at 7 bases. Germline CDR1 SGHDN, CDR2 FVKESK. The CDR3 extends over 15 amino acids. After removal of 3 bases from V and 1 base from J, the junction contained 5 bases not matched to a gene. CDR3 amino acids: CASSHARQGNTEAFF. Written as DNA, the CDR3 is TGTGCCAGCAGCCACGCCCGACAGGGGAACACTGAAGCTTTCTTT.

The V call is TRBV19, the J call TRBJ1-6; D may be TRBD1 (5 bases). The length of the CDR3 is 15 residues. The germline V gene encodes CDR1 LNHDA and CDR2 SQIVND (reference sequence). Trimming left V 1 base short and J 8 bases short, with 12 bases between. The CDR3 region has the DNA TGTGCCAGTAGTATAGCCACGGGGGTGGATTCACCCCTCCACTTT. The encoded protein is CASSIATGVDSPLHF.

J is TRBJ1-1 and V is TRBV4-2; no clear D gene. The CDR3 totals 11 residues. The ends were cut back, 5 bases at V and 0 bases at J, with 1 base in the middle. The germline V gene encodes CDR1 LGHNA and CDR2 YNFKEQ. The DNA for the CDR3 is TGTGCCAGCAGCTTGAACACTGAAGCTTTCTTT. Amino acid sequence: CASSLNTEAFF.

CDR3 region: CASSLWVGREETQYF. Here the CDR3 DNA reads TGTGCCAGCAGTTTATGGGTGGGGAGGGAAGAGACCCAGTACTTC. V and J are TRBV6-5 and TRBJ2-5; the match to TRBD2 covers 7 bases. The germline V gene has CDR1 MNHEY and CDR2 SVGAGI. This CDR3 comprises 15 residues. V lost 4 bases to trimming and J lost 3 bases; unmatched junction nucleotides: 8.

CDR3 sequence (DNA): TGTGCCAGCAGTTTTCTAGGGAGCGGGGGGGACCATGAGCAGTTCTTC. This translates into CASSFLGSGGDHEQFF. The chain links TRBV27 to TRBJ2-1; 10 nucleotides align to TRBD2. CDR3 length: 16 residues. Trimming took 3 bases from V and 8 from J; bases not matched to a gene: 10. Germline-derived CDR1 and CDR2 are MNHEY and SMNVEV (reference sequence).

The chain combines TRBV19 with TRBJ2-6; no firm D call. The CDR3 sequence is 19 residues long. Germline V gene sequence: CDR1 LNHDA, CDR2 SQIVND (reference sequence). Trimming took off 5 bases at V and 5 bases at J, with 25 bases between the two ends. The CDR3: CASSVSLTKSQSRANVLTF. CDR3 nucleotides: TGTGCCAGTAGTGTGAGTCTGACAAAATCACAAAGTCGGGCCAACGTCCTGACTTTC.

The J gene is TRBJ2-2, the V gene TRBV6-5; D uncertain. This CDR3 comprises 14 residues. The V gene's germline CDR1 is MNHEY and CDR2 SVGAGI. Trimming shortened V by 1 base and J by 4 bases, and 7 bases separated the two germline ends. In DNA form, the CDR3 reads TGTGCCAGCAGTTACTTGGGTGTCACCGGGGAGCTGTTTTTT. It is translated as CASSYLGVTGELFF.

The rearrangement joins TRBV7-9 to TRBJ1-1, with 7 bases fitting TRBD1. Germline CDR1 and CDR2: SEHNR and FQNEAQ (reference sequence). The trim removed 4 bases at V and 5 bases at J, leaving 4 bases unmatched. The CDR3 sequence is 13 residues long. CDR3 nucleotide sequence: TGTGCCAGCAGCTCGTTACAGGGGACTGAAGCTTTCTTT. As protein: CASSSLQGTEAFF.